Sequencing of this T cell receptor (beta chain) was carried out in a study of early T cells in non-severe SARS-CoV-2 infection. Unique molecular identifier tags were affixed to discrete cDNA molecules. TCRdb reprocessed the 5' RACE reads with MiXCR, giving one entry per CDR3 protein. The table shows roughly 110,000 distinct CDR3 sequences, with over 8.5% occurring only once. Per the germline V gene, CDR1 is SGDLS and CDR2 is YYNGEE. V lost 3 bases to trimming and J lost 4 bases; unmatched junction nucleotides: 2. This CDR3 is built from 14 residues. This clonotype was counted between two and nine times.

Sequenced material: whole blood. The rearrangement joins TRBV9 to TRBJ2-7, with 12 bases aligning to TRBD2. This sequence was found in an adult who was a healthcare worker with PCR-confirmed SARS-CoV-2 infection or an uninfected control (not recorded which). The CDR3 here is CASSAGTSGYEQYF. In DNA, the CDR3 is TGTGCCAGCAGCGCCGGGACTAGCGGGTACGAGCAGTACTTC.